A single sample gave rise to the 24 T cell receptor beta chains below, sequenced in a study of T cell responses to AZD1222 COVID-19 vaccine. The method was immunoSEQ multiplex PCR; TCRdb's version includes in-frame clones alone and lacks a portion of them. The data contain 150,000 to 190,000 clones, about nine tenths of them singletons. Sequenced here: peripheral blood, sampled on day 0 of AZD1222 vaccination. Receptor source: an adult in good health.

The chain joins TRBV5-1 to TRBJ2-1; TRBD1 aligns across 8 bases. J gave up 3 bases and V 1 base, and 0 bases lay outside the gene matches. The CDR3 has 14 residues. The germline gives CDR1 SGHRS, CDR2 YFSETQ. Here the CDR3 reads CASSLTGGYNEQFF. For the CDR3, the DNA is TGCGCCAGCAGCTTGACAGGGGGCTACAATGAGCAGTTCTTC.

V usage is TRBV19 and J usage is TRBJ1-5; D remains unclear. The CDR3 totals 13 residues. V was shortened by 1 base and J by 12 bases, with 13 bases between the two germline ends. Germline assignment: CDR1 LNHDA and CDR2 SQIVND (reference sequence). The CDR3 DNA sequence: TGTGCCAGTAGTATAGGGGAGACCTCCTACCAGCATTTT. This encodes CASSIGETSYQHF. The variable domain in full, completed from reference TRBV19 and TRBJ1-5, reads DGGITQSPKYLFRKEGQNVTLSCEQNLNHDAMYWYRQDPGQGLRLIYYSQIVNDFQKGDIAEGYSVSREKKESFPLTVTSAQKNPTAFYLCASSIGETSYQHFGDGTRLSIL.

V is TRBV20-1 and J is TRBJ1-6; D not resolved. The CDR3 extends over 14 amino acids. Trimming stripped 3 bases from V and 5 bases from J, with 11 bases between. CDR1 is DFQATT, CDR2 SNEGSKA, per germline (reference sequence). CDR3 region: CSASYLADNSPLHF. The CDR3 nucleotides are TGCAGTGCTAGTTATCTGGCAGATAATTCACCCCTCCACTTT.

The V call is TRBV5-8, the J call TRBJ1-2; D gene uncertain. Trimming took 1 base from V and 8 from J, leaving 3 bases between them. The CDR3 sequence is 10 residues long. CDR1 SGHTS and CDR2 YDEGEE come from the germline V gene. CDR3 sequence reads: CASSLRGYTF. In DNA form, the CDR3 reads TGTGCCAGCAGCTTGCGGGGCTACACCTTC. Combining the CDR3 with reference TRBV5-8 and TRBJ1-2 gives the whole variable domain EAGVTQSPTHLIKTRGQQATLRCSPISGHTSVYWYQQALGLGLQFLLWYDEGEERNRGNFPPRFSGRQFPNYSSELNVNALELEDSALYLCASSLRGYTFGSGTRLTVV.

The V and J genes are TRBV5-5 and TRBJ2-3; D unclear. The CDR3 consists of 17 residues. The V end was cut by 1 base, the J end by 1 base, with 16 bases between. Germline values: CDR1 SGHKS, CDR2 YYEKEE (reference sequence). The CDR3 coding sequence is TGTGCCAGCAGCTTGTCGTGGGCAGCCCCCCGCACAGATACGCAGTATTTT. This translates into CASSLSWAAPRTDTQYF.

This clone has just a few counts. The chain joins TRBV28 to TRBJ2-5, with D tentatively TRBD1 (5 bases). Trimming removed 2 bases from V and 4 bases from J, with 8 bases in between. Germline lookup yields CDR1 MDHEN and CDR2 SYDVKM. This CDR3 contains 13 residues. CDR3 in amino acids: CASSLEGVETQYF. CDR3 DNA: TGTGCCAGCAGTTTAGAAGGGGTAGAGACCCAGTACTTC.

This chain joins TRBV24-1 and TRBJ2-3; TRBD1 might be the D (5 bases). The CDR3 is 12 residues long. CDR1 KGHDR and CDR2 SFDVKD come from the germline V gene. V was pared by 1 base and J by 9 bases, with 7 bases between. CDR3 sequence reads: CATSDFSGTQYF. CDR3 DNA sequence: TGTGCCACCAGTGATTTTTCAGGGACGCAGTATTTT.

The CDR3 DNA reads TGTGCCAGTAGTTCTTCTAGCGGGAGTTATGATGAGCAGTTCTTC. It yields the protein CASSSSSGSYDEQFF. V is TRBV19 and J is TRBJ2-1; TRBD2 matches at 10 bases. V trimming: 5 bases; J trimming: 8 bases; junction bases outside the gene matches: 9. This CDR3 spans 15 amino acids. The V gene's germline CDR1 is LNHDA and CDR2 SQIVND (reference sequence).

The chain carries TRBV27 and TRBJ2-3, with TRBD2 as a possible D gene (5 bases). CDR3 length: 16 amino acids. Trimming stripped 8 bases from V and 5 bases from J, with 23 bases between. Looked up from germline, CDR1 is MNHEY and CDR2 is SMNVEV (reference sequence). The CDR3 loop is CASPTKRAPSVDTQYF. DNA for the CDR3: TGTGCCAGCCCAACCAAGAGGGCCCCGTCGGTAGATACGCAGTATTTT.

The V call is TRBV28, the J call TRBJ1-6, with D possibly TRBD1 on 5 matching bases. In germline, CDR1 is MDHEN, CDR2 SYDVKM. This CDR3 region has 14 residues. Between the trimmed V and J ends, which lost 3 bases and 7 bases, there was a span of 10 bases. The chain's CDR3 is CASSFVGENSPLHF. CDR3 nucleotide sequence: TGTGCCAGCAGTTTTGTGGGGGAGAATTCACCCCTCCACTTT.

The chain couples TRBV7-9 to TRBJ2-7; D not certain. CDR1 SEHNR and CDR2 FQNEAQ come from the germline V gene (reference sequence). CDR3 length: 14 residues. V was trimmed by 5 bases and J by 0 bases, leaving 11 bases between them. This chain's CDR3 is CASSSDRSSYEQYF. DNA for the CDR3: TGTGCCAGCAGCAGCGACCGGAGCTCCTACGAGCAGTACTTC.

The V call is TRBV4-3, the J call TRBJ2-3; the match to TRBD2 covers 7 bases. The V segment lost 4 bases and the J segment 6 bases; nucleotides outside the gene matches: 19. This CDR3 has 18 amino acids. CDR1 is LGHNA, CDR2 YSLEER, per germline. The CDR3 DNA reads as TGCGCCAGCAGCCCCCTAGCATCTGGCGGGAGTCGTTCGGATACGCAGTATTTT. Translated, it gives CASSPLASGGSRSDTQYF.

The V call is TRBV7-6, the J call TRBJ1-6; the D gene is possibly TRBD1 (6 bases). V lost 2 bases to trimming and J lost 4 bases, with 21 bases between them. The CDR3 runs 19 residues. The germline gives CDR1 SGHVS, CDR2 FNYEAQ. CDR3 loop: CASSLSAKQGNLYNSPLHF. CDR3 DNA: TGTGCCAGCAGCTTATCGGCAAAGCAGGGGAATTTATATAATTCACCCCTCCACTTT.

V and J are TRBV6-2 or TRBV6-3 and TRBJ2-1; TRBD2 matches at 15 bases. V lost 0 bases, J lost 2 bases, and 5 bases stayed unmatched. The CDR3 extends over 19 amino acids. Germline CDR1 is MNHEY and CDR2 is SVGEGT. The CDR3 loop is CASSYSGLAGGYPYNEQFF. The CDR3 coding sequence is TGTGCCAGCAGTTACTCTGGACTAGCGGGAGGGTATCCCTACAATGAGCAGTTCTTC.

This clone is a singleton in its sample. The chain carries TRBV3-1 (or the pseudogene TRBV3-2) and TRBJ1-4; D remains unclear. Looked up from germline, CDR1 is LGHDT and CDR2 is YNNKEL (reference sequence). The CDR3 is 16 amino acids. Trimming removed 5 bases from V and 0 bases from J, with 13 bases in between. CDR3 amino acids: CASSARTAPTNEKLFF. The CDR3 nucleotides are TGTGCCAGCAGCGCCCGGACGGCCCCAACTAATGAAAAACTGTTTTTT.

The genes are TRBV13 and TRBJ1-5; tentatively, D is TRBD1 (5 bases). V was trimmed by 5 bases and J by 3 bases, leaving 17 bases between them. Germline-derived CDR1 and CDR2 are PRHDT and FYEKMQ (reference sequence). The CDR3 spans 16 residues. CDR3 in amino acids: CASSIRTQGFNQPQHF. CDR3 sequence (DNA): TGTGCCAGCAGCATAAGGACACAAGGATTCAATCAGCCCCAGCATTTT.

The gene calls are TRBV18 and TRBJ1-6; the match to TRBD1 covers 7 bases. Trimming removed 1 base from V and 7 bases from J; junction bases left unmatched: 4. CDR1 is KGHSH, CDR2 LQKENI, per germline. This CDR3 has 15 residues. The CDR3 nucleotides are TGTGCCAGCTCACCACAGCAGGGGGAAAATTCACCCCTCCACTTT. Translated, it gives CASSPQQGENSPLHF.

V usage is TRBV29-1 and J usage is TRBJ1-1, with D unclear. The CDR3 loop spans 12 amino acids. Looked up from germline, CDR1 is SQVTM and CDR2 is ANQGSEA. Trimming removed 5 bases at V and 4 bases at J, with 11 bases between. CDR3 bases: TGCAGCGTTCCCCGGGGTGGCACTGAAGCTTTCTTT. This encodes CSVPRGGTEAFF.

This chain links TRBV6-5 with TRBJ1-5; the D gene is possibly TRBD1 (5 bases). From germline, CDR1 is MNHEY and CDR2 SVGAGI. Between the trimmed V and J ends, which lost 5 bases and 6 bases, there was a span of 11 bases. This CDR3 has 13 amino acids. The CDR3 bases are TGTGCCAGCAGTAAGCAGGGTGTTCAGCCCCAGCATTTT. It translates to CASSKQGVQPQHF.

V and J are TRBV28 and TRBJ1-2; D gene ambiguous. The CDR3 consists of 13 residues. The germline gives CDR1 MDHEN, CDR2 SYDVKM. V lost 3 bases to trimming and J lost 4 bases, with 9 bases between them. The CDR3 DNA is TGTGCCAGCAGTTTTGGAGGGCTCTATGGCTACACCTTC. As protein: CASSFGGLYGYTF.

The J gene is TRBJ1-5, the V gene TRBV6-4; D remains ambiguous. This CDR3 is built from 17 residues. In germline, CDR1 is MRHNA, CDR2 SNTAGT. V lost 8 bases to trimming and J lost 0 bases, with 20 bases between them. The CDR3, as DNA: TGTGCCAGCCTATCCTGGGTCCGGCTTTATAGCAATCAGCCCCAGCATTTT. Protein product: CASLSWVRLYSNQPQHF.

This clone showed up just once. V and J are TRBV14 and TRBJ2-7; 8 nucleotides match TRBD2. CDR1 SGHDN and CDR2 FVKESK come from the germline V gene. The CDR3 runs 14 residues. V was pared by 6 bases and J by 2 bases, with 6 bases of the junction left unmatched. CDR3 coding DNA: TGTGCCAGCAGTTTCTCGGGAGGGACCTACGAGCAGTACTTC. Protein sequence: CASSFSGGTYEQYF.

The chain combines TRBV28 with TRBJ2-7; D is uncertain. This CDR3 is 14 amino acids long. Looked up from germline, CDR1 is MDHEN and CDR2 is SYDVKM. The V and J ends lost 2 bases and 1 base respectively, with 9 bases between them. CDR3 sequence: CASSLGGLSYEQYF. The CDR3 DNA reads TGTGCCAGCAGTTTAGGCGGTTTGTCCTACGAGCAGTACTTC.

The chain has TRBV18 and TRBJ2-1; D gene ambiguous. Deletions cut 6 bases from V and 3 bases from J, with 9 bases between. CDR1 and CDR2 (germline): KGHSH, LQKENI. The CDR3 sequence is 13 residues long. CDR3 sequence: CASSTNIYNEQFF. CDR3 sequence (DNA): TGTGCCAGCTCCACGAATATCTACAATGAGCAGTTCTTC.